Reported below is one T cell receptor (beta chain). Its specificity is unknown. The data belong to a study of shared clonotypes between healthy human individuals. Study conclusions and caveats: Clonotypes that were shared across a handful of donors made up roughly 5% of naive CD4 clonotypes. For sorted subsets, rarefaction showed incomplete sequencing despite large depth.

The assay was immunoSEQ multiplex PCR, and TCRdb's table has in-frame clones only and misses some. The table shows some 380,000 clones, with approximately 97% occurring only once. This CDR3 region has 16 residues. Germline-derived CDR1 and CDR2 are ENHRY and SYGVKD. J was trimmed by 2 bases and V by 8 bases; bases with no gene match: 7. The source material was memory CD8+ T cells sorted from blood. Noted subset: CD45RO+ cells pooled with CCR7-negative TemRA cells. The TCR originated in a man aged 25 to 40 in good health. The chain recombines TRBV10-3 with TRBJ2-6; 9 nucleotides line up with TRBD1. The CDR3: CAIYPTGGAGANVLTF. CDR3 coding DNA: TGTGCCATCTACCCTACAGGGGGCGCTGGGGCCAACGTCCTGACTTTC.